A single T cell receptor (beta chain) is shown here with its context. What it recognizes is unknown. These data belong to a study of T cell responses to AZD1222 COVID-19 vaccine. Deletions cut 4 bases from V and 0 bases from J, with 14 bases between. The germline CDR1 and CDR2 sequences are MGHRA and YSYEKL. This CDR3 is built from 16 residues. The repertoire was sequenced with immunoSEQ multiplex PCR; TCRdb's copy has only in-frame clones and lacks some. The table records roughly 130,000 clones, around 87% of them present only once. Study-wide results and limits: Nearly half of spike-specific TCRs reportedly go after variant regions that carry no mutations. Spike-wide vaccine-associated CD4 TCRs dominated at 160-218 and 743-854. Following two doses of AZD1222, Spike-specific TCR breadth and depth rose. Possibly, clonal diversity was underestimated; donors were largely white British and included more females.

The chain combines TRBV4-1 with TRBJ2-3, with D possibly being TRBD2 (7 bases). The receptor was derived from an adult in good health. The sequenced sample was peripheral blood, obtained on day 0 of AZD1222 vaccination. CDR3 in amino acids: CASSPLGGASTDTQYF. The CDR3 coding sequence is TGCGCCAGCAGCCCGCTTGGGGGGGCTAGCACAGATACGCAGTATTTT.